This T cell receptor beta chain was recovered during a study of molecular identifiers for immune sequencing clone quantification. Study findings and constraints: Highly expanded clone sizes could end up underestimated if a barcode were shared by identical TCR molecules. Clonotypes surpassing 20 RNA copies contained over 98% of effector molecules, versus under 1% in naive cells.

For bulk TCR libraries, previously described methods and listed TCR primers were used. MiXCR, applied by TCRdb to the PCR reads, yields one record per CDR3 protein. The profile covers 550,000 to 750,000 distinct CDR3 sequences, with just under 20% appearing a single time and 0.75% to 0.95% taken by the ten largest. This clonotype was observed at least ten times. No antigen is known for it. Naive CD8 T cells were sorted, and the gate applied was CD8+CD4-CCR7+CD45RA+. CDR3 length equals 15 residues. Per germline, CDR1 SGHVS and CDR2 FQNEAQ. V lost 4 bases, J lost 6 bases, and 11 bases stayed unmatched. Sequencing was performed on naive CD8+ T cells from blood, with Jurkat cell RNA spiked in. This sample's subset: FACS-sorted CD8+CD4-CCR7+CD45RA+ naive T cells. The TCR was taken from a human donor in good health. Some libraries in this study had Jurkat cell RNA spiked in. This chain links TRBV7-8 with TRBJ1-1; 7 positions match TRBD1. The CDR3 loop reads CASSSPLRGPSEAFF. CDR3 bases: TGTGCCAGCAGCTCCCCGTTGAGGGGGCCCTCTGAAGCTTTCTTT.